This T cell receptor beta chain was retrieved from a study of T cell responses to AZD1222 COVID-19 vaccine. Study-level findings and limits: Two doses of AZD1222 preceded a rise in Spike-specific TCR breadth and depth.

About this clone: Its antigen is still unknown.

This CDR3 spans 14 amino acids. V was pared by 4 bases and J by 3 bases, with 4 bases of the junction left unmatched. Germline V gene data show CDR1 as MGHRA and CDR2 as YSYEKL. The method was immunoSEQ multiplex PCR; TCRdb's version includes in-frame clones alone and lacks a portion of them. This sample carries about 210,000 clones, approximately 94% of them seen once, and the ten largest clones take approximately 1.5%. The chain employs TRBV4-1 and TRBJ2-7; 9 nucleotides match TRBD1. The sequence came from an adult who received the MenACWY meningococcal vaccine as a control. This specimen consisted of peripheral blood, obtained 28 days after the second dose of the MenACWY control vaccine. CDR3 region: CASSPRDRDYEQYF. The CDR3 coding sequence is TGCGCCAGCAGCCCCCGGGACAGGGACTACGAGCAGTACTTC.